This entry is about one T cell receptor (beta chain). Using immunoSEQ multiplex PCR, the repertoire was profiled, and TCRdb retains in-frame clones only, with some absent. Of 90,000 to 140,000 clones listed, more than 85% are singletons. This record comes from a study of siplizumab effects on memory and regulatory T cells. With V trimmed by 2 bases and J by 5 bases, 8 bases remained unmatched. Germline V lookup: CDR1 SGHVS, CDR2 FQNEAQ. The CDR3 runs to 15 residues. This TCR derives from a human donor in good health. The chain employs TRBV7-8 and TRBJ1-1; 7 bases are shared with TRBD1. Sequencing was performed on CD4+ T cells sorted from blood. The CDR3 sequence: CASSLRQGALTEAFF. Here the CDR3 DNA reads TGTGCCAGCAGCTTAAGACAGGGAGCGTTGACTGAAGCTTTCTTT.